The entry below gives a single T cell receptor beta chain sequence along with its context. This sample stems from a study of blood T cell repertoires in COVID-19. Using immunoSEQ multiplex PCR, the repertoire was profiled, and TCRdb retains in-frame clones only, with some absent. In the table there are approximately 380,000 clones, less than 85% of which are singletons. The CDR3 extends over 17 amino acids. Trimming removed 8 bases at V and 6 bases at J, with 25 bases between. Germline CDR1 is SNHLY and CDR2 is FYNNEI. The source material was peripheral blood. The chain joins TRBV2 to TRBJ2-2; possible D gene TRBD2, 5 bases. The source of this sequence is a woman in her late teens or twenties with acute or convalescent COVID-19. DNA of the CDR3: TGTGCCAGCCACAGTCGGGGAAGGCTCTTTAAGTCCGGGGAGCTGTTTTTT. Amino acid sequence: CASHSRGRLFKSGELFF.